The count of the clone carrying this T cell receptor (beta chain) is one. V lost 1 base to trimming and J lost 5 bases; unmatched junction nucleotides: 10. CDR3 size: 16 residues. Germline V gene sequence: CDR1 LGHDT, CDR2 YNNKEL (reference sequence). The protocol was immunoSEQ multiplex PCR, while the TCRdb copy is restricted to in-frame clones and leaves out a portion. The sample carries about 92,000 clones, around three quarters recorded once. This specimen comes from a study of blood T cell repertoires in COVID-19. The origin of this receptor is a man aged 50-59 years who had recovered from COVID-19. The V call is TRBV3-1 (or the pseudogene TRBV3-2), the J call TRBJ2-5; 7 nucleotides agree with TRBD2. The specimen sequenced was peripheral blood. CDR3 sequence reads: CASSQGGLAVWETQYF. For the CDR3, the DNA is TGTGCCAGCAGCCAAGGTGGCCTAGCGGTATGGGAGACCCAGTACTTC.